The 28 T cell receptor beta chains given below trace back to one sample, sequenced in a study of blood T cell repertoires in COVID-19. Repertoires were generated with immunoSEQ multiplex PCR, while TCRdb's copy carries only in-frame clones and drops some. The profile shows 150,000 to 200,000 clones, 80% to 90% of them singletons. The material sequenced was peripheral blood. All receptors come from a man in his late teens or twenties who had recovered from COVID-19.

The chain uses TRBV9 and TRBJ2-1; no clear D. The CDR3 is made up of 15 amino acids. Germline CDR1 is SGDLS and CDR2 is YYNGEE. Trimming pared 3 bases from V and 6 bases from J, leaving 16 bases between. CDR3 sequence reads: CASSGDSPIVNEQFF. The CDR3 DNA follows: TGTGCCAGCAGCGGAGACTCCCCCATCGTCAATGAGCAGTTCTTC. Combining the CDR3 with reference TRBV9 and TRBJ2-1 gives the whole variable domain DSGVTQTPKHLITATGQRVTLRCSPRSGDLSVYWYQQSLDQGLQFLIQYYNGEERAKGNILERFSAQQFPDLHSELNLSSLELGDSALYFCASSGDSPIVNEQFFGPGTRLTVL.

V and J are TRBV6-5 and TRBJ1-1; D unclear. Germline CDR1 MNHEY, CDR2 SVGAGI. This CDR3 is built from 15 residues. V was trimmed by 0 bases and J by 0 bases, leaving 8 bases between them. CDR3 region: CASSYSWRLNTEAFF. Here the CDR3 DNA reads TGTGCCAGCAGTTACTCGTGGAGGCTGAACACTGAAGCTTTCTTT.

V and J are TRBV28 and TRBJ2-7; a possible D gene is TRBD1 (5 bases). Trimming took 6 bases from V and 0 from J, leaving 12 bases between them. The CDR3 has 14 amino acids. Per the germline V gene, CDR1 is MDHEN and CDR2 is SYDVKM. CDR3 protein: CASREFRDSYEQYF. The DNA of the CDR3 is TGTGCCAGCAGGGAATTCAGGGACTCCTACGAGCAGTACTTC.

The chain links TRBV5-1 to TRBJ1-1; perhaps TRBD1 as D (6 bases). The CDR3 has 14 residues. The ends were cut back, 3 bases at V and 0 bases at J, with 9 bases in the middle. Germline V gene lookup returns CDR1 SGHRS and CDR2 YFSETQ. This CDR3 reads CASSSGQMNTEAFF. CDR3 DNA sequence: TGCGCCAGCAGCTCCGGACAGATGAACACTGAAGCTTTCTTT. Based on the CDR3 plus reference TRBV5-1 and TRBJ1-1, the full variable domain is KAGVTQTPRYLIKTRGQQVTLSCSPISGHRSVSWYQQTPGQGLQFLFEYFSETQRNKGNFPGRFSGRQFSNSRSEMNVSTLELGDSALYLCASSSGQMNTEAFFGQGTRLTVV.

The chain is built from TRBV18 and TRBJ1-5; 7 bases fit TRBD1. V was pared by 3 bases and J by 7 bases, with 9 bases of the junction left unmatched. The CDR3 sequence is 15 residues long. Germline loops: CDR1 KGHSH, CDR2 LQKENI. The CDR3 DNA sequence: TGTGCCAGCTCACCGGGTCTAACAGGGGTGCAGCCCCAGCATTTT. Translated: CASSPGLTGVQPQHF.

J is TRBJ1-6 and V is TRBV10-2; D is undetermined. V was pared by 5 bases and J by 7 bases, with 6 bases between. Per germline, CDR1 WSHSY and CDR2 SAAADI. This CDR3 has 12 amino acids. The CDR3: CASSPPNSPLHF. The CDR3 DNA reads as TGCGCCAGCAGTCCCCCGAATTCACCCCTCCACTTT.

In DNA form, the CDR3 reads TGTGCCAGCCAAAAGGGGGACGGAAACACCATATATTTT. Residues: CASQKGDGNTIYF. The chain recombines TRBV12-3 or TRBV12-4 with TRBJ1-3; D possibly corresponds to TRBD1 (6 bases). The CDR3 is made up of 13 amino acids. The V gene lost 8 bases and the J gene lost 4 bases, with 12 bases spanning the gap.

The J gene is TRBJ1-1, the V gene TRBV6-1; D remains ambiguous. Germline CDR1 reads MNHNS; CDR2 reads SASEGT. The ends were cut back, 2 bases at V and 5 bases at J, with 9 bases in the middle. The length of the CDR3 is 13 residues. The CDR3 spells CASSESYITEAFF. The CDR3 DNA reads TGTGCCAGCAGTGAATCGTACATAACTGAAGCTTTCTTT.

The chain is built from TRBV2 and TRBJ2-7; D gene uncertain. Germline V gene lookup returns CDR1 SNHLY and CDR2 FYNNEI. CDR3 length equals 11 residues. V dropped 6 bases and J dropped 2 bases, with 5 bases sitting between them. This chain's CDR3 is CASRRTYEQYF. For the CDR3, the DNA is TGTGCCAGCAGGCGTACCTACGAGCAGTACTTC.

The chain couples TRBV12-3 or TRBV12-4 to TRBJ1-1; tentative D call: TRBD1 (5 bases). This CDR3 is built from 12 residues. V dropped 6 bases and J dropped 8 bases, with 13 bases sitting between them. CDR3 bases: TGTGCCAGCAGCAGGGTAGGTTTGGAAGCTTTCTTT. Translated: CASSRVGLEAFF.

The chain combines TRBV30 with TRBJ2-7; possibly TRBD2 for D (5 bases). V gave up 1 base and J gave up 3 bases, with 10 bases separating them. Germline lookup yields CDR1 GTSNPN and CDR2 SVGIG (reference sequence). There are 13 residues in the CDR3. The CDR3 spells CAWSEGLFYEQYF. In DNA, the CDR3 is TGTGCCTGGAGTGAAGGACTCTTCTACGAGCAGTACTTC.

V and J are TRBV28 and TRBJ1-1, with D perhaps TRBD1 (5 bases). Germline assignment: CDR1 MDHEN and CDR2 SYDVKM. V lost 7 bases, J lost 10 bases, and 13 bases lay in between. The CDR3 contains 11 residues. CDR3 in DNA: TGTGCCAGCACCGCCGAAACAGGAGCTTTCTTT. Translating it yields CASTAETGAFF.

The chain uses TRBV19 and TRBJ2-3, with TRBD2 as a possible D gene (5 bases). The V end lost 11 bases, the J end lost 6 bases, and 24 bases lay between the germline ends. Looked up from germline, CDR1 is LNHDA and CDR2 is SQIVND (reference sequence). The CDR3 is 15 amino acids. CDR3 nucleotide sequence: TGTGCCCCTAACGGGATGGGCCAGGTGATGGATACGCAGTATTTT. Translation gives CAPNGMGQVMDTQYF.

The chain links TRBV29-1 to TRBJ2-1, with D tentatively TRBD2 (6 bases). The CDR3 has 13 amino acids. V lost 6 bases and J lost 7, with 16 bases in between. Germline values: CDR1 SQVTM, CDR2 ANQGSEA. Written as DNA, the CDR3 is TGCAGCGTCCCCGGGGGTTTTGGGAATGAGCAGTTCTTC. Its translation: CSVPGGFGNEQFF.

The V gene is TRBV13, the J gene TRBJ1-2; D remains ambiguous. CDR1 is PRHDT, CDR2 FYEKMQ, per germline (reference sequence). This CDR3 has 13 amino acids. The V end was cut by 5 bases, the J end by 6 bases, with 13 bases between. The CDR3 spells CASSRATEDGYTF. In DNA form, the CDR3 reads TGTGCCAGCAGCCGGGCCACGGAGGATGGCTACACCTTC.

CDR3 nucleotides: TGCGCCAGCAGTCCCGTGAGGGATAGGATGAATGAGCAGTTCTTC. Translated, it gives CASSPVRDRMNEQFF. The V and J genes are TRBV10-1 and TRBJ2-1; tentatively, D is TRBD2 (5 bases). The V end was cut by 5 bases, the J end by 7 bases, with 18 bases between. The CDR3 spans 15 residues. Germline values: CDR1 WNHNN, CDR2 SYGVQD (reference sequence).

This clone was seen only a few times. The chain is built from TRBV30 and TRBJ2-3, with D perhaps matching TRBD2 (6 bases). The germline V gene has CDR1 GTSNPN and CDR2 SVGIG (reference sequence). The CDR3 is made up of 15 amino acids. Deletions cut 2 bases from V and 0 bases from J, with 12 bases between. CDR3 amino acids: CAWSQLATSTDTQYF. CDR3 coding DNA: TGTGCCTGGAGTCAGCTAGCGACTAGCACAGATACGCAGTATTTT. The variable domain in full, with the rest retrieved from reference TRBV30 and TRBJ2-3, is SQTIHQWPATLVQPVGSPLSLECTVEGTSNPNLYWYRQAAGRGLQLLFYSVGIGQISSEVPQNLSASRPQDRQFILSSKKLLLSDSGFYLCAWSQLATSTDTQYFGPGTRLTVL.

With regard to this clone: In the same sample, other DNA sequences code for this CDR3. The CDR3 bases are TGTGCCAGCAGCGTAACAGGGAGCTCCTACGAGCAGTACTTC. Translation gives CASSVTGSSYEQYF. J is TRBJ2-7 and V is TRBV9; maybe TRBD1 (6 bases). V was pared by 1 base and J by 0 bases, with 8 bases between. The V gene's germline CDR1 is SGDLS and CDR2 YYNGEE. The CDR3 covers 14 residues.

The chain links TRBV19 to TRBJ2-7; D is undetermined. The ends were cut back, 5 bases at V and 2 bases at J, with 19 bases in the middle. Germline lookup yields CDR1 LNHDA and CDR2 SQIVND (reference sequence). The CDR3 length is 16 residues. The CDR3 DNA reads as TGTGCCAGTAGTGCCACCTCCGGTCAAGCCCCCTACGAGCAGTACTTC. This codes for CASSATSGQAPYEQYF.

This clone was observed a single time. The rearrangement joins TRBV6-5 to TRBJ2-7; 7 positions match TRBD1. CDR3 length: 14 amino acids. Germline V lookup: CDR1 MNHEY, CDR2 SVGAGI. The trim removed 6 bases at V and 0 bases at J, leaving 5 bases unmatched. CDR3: CASRLRDSSYEQYF. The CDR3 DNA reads TGTGCCAGCAGGCTAAGGGACAGCTCCTACGAGCAGTACTTC.

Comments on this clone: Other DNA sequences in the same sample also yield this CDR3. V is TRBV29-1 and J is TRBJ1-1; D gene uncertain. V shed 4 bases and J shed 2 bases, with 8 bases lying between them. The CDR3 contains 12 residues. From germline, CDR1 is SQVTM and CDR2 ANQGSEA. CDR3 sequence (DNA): TGCAGCGTTGGACATCCTAACACTGAAGCTTTCTTT. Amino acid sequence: CSVGHPNTEAFF. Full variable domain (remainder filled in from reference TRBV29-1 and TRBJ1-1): SAVISQKPSRDICQRGTSLTIQCQVDSQVTMMFWYRQQPGQSLTLIATANQGSEATYESGFVIDKFPISRPNLTFSTLTVSNMSPEDSSIYLCSVGHPNTEAFFGQGTRLTVV.

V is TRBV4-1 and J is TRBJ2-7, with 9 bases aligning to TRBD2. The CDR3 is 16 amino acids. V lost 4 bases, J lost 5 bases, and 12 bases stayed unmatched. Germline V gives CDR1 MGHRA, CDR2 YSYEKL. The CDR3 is CASSPEGSGSLDEQYF. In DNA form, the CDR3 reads TGCGCCAGCAGCCCGGAAGGTAGCGGGAGTTTGGACGAGCAGTACTTC.

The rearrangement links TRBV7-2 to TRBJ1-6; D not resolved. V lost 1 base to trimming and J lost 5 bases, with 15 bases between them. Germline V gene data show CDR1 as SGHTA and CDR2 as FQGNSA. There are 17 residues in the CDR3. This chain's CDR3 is CASSLEPGSRNNSPLHF. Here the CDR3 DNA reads TGTGCCAGCAGCTTAGAGCCAGGTTCTCGCAATAATTCACCCCTCCACTTT.

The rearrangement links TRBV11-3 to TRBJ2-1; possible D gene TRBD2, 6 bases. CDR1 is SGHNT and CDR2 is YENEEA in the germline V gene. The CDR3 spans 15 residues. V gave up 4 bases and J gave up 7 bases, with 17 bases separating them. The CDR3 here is CASSSPGGRKNEQFF. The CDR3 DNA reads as TGTGCCAGCAGCTCCCCTGGGGGGAGGAAGAATGAGCAGTTCTTC.

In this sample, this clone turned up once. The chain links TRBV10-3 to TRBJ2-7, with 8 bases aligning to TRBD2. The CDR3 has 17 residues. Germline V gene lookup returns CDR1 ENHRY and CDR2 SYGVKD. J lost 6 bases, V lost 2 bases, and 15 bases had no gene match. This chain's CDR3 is CAISEEGLVAGYGEQYF. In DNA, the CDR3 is TGTGCCATCAGTGAGGAGGGACTAGTGGCGGGATATGGCGAGCAGTACTTC.

CDR3 residues: CASSAIAGGSTDTQYF. In DNA form, the CDR3 reads TGTGCCAGCAGTGCAATAGCGGGGGGCTCCACAGATACGCAGTATTTT. The chain employs TRBV28 and TRBJ2-3; 10 bases map to TRBD2. V gave up 5 bases and J gave up 2 bases; unmatched junction bases: 7. The germline V gene has CDR1 MDHEN and CDR2 SYDVKM. The CDR3 has 16 residues.

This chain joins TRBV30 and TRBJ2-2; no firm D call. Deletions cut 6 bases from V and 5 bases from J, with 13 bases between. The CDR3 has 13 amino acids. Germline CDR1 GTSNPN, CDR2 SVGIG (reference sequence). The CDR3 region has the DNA TGTGCCTGCTTCCCCCCCGGGACCGGGGAGCTGTTTTTT. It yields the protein CACFPPGTGELFF.

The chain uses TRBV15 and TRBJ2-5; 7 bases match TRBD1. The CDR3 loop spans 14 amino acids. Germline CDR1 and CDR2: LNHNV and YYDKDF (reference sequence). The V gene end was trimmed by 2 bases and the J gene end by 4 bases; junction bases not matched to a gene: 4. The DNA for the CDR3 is TGTGCCACCAGCAGAAACAGGGGACGAGAGACCCAGTACTTC. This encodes CATSRNRGRETQYF.